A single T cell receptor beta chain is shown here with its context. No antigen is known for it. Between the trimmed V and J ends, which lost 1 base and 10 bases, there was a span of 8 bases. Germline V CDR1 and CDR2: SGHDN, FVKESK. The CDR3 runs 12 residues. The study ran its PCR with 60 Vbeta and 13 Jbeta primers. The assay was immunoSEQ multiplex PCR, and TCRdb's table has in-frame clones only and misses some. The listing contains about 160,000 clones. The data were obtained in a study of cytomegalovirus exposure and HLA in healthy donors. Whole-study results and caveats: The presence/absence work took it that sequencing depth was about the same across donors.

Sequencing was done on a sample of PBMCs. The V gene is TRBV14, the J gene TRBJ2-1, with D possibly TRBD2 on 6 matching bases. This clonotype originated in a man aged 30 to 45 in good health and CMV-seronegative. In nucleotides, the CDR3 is TGTGCCAGCAGCCAAGGCCGGGGGGAGCAGTTCTTC. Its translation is CASSQGRGEQFF.